This T cell receptor (beta chain) was captured in a study of T cell repertoires in cytomegalovirus infection. TCRdb itself ran the reads through MiXCR, one entry per CDR3 protein. The repertoire holds 750,000 to 900,000 distinct CDR3 sequences, about 29% seen once, with around 13% in the top ten. Germline-derived CDR1 and CDR2 are SGHTA and FQGTGA. V trimming: 5 bases; J trimming: 7 bases; junction bases outside the gene matches: 7. The CDR3 covers 13 residues. About this clonotype itself: The antigen is not known.

The V and J genes are TRBV7-3 and TRBJ1-1; 7 positions match TRBD1. The receptor comes from a human donor in good health (CMV status not recorded). Some clones in this sample may be carry-over from other donors' samples. Here the sequenced sample was cultured CD8+ T cells from PBMCs, taken from culture after CMV antigen stimulation. The CDR3 loop reads CASSDSGGGEAFF. In nucleotides, the CDR3 is TGTGCCAGCAGCGACTCAGGGGGGGGTGAAGCTTTCTTT.